What follows are 31 T cell receptor beta chains derived from one specimen sequenced in a study of vaccination and CD4 T cells after COVID-19. The treatment was: roughly ten-day PBMC culture with coronavirus spike peptide pools or control peptides (ViraFEST assay). Researchers used the Oncomine TCR Beta short-read assay to sequence DNA from cultured CD4+ T cells. TCRdb ran MiXCR on the PCR reads and lists one entry per CDR3 protein. The data show around 6,300 distinct CDR3 sequences, 18% seen once. No antigen has been assigned to these receptors. The sequenced sample consisted of CD4+ T cells from blood, cultured in vitro. Receptors were obtained from a human donor who had recovered from COVID-19.

This clonotype ranks as medium-sized (0.01 to 0.1%). The rearrangement uses TRBV20-1 and TRBJ1-1; D is possibly TRBD1 (6 bases). Deletions cut 3 bases from V and 1 base from J, with 9 bases between. This CDR3 is 13 amino acids long. CDR1 DFQATT and CDR2 SNEGSKA come from the germline V gene (reference sequence). The CDR3 sequence: CSASGGRNTEAFF. In DNA, the CDR3 is TGCAGTGCTAGTGGGGGCAGGAACACTGAAGCTTTCTTT.

V usage is TRBV30 and J usage is TRBJ1-1; TRBD1 matches at 7 bases. Germline loops: CDR1 GTSNPN, CDR2 SVGIG (reference sequence). There are 12 residues in the CDR3. The V gene end was trimmed by 5 bases and the J gene end by 6 bases; junction bases not matched to a gene: 6. CDR3 coding DNA: TGTGCCTGGGCGAGGGGACAGCCTGAAGCTTTCTTT. Translation: CAWARGQPEAFF.

This chain links TRBV7-2 with TRBJ2-2, with TRBD1 as a possible D gene (5 bases). Germline CDR1 is SGHTA and CDR2 is FQGNSA. The germline V and J ends were trimmed by 5 bases and 1 base, with 8 bases remaining between them. The CDR3 has 14 residues. CDR3 region: CASSQGQNTGELFF. CDR3 DNA: TGTGCCAGCAGCCAAGGACAGAACACCGGGGAGCTGTTTTTT.

This clonotype was seen only a few times. This sequence joins TRBV7-9 and TRBJ2-5, with 10 bases that match TRBD1. Trimming at V came to 5 bases and at J to 4 bases, leaving 7 bases not matched to a gene. The CDR3 contains 15 residues. Germline CDR1 is SEHNR and CDR2 is FQNEAQ (reference sequence). The CDR3 coding sequence is TGTGCCAGCAGCCCAGGGACAGGGGAGGGAGAGACCCAGTACTTC. It is translated as CASSPGTGEGETQYF.

This clonotype showed up just a few times. This chain's CDR3 is CASSLLLRIGATDTQYF. CDR3 in DNA: TGTGCCAGCAGCTTATTATTGCGTATCGGGGCGACAGATACGCAGTATTTT. The J gene is TRBJ2-3, the V gene TRBV7-9; D may be TRBD1 or TRBD2 (5 bases each). Germline lookup yields CDR1 SEHNR and CDR2 FQNEAQ (reference sequence). CDR3 length equals 17 residues. V gave up 2 bases and J gave up 3 bases, with 18 bases separating them.

This clonotype occurred once. This sequence joins TRBV11-2 and TRBJ1-1; tentatively, D is TRBD1 (6 bases). Looked up from germline, CDR1 is SGHAT and CDR2 is FQNNGV. The CDR3 runs 14 residues. Trimming cost V 3 bases and J 4 bases, with 12 bases left between them. DNA for the CDR3: TGTGCCAGCAGCTTGAACAGGGTGGGCACTGAAGCTTTCTTT. Translation gives CASSLNRVGTEAFF.

This chain connects TRBV5-1 to TRBJ1-1; D gene unclear. V dropped 0 bases and J dropped 3 bases, with 9 bases sitting between them. From germline, CDR1 is SGHRS and CDR2 YFSETQ. CDR3 length: 14 residues. Here the CDR3 DNA reads TGCGCCAGCAGCTTGGCCGGCGGGGACACTGAAGCTTTCTTT. Protein product: CASSLAGGDTEAFF.

V gene TRBV19 combines with J gene TRBJ2-3; D is ambiguous. The germline V and J ends were trimmed by 2 bases and 5 bases, with 2 bases remaining between them. Germline-derived CDR1 and CDR2 are LNHDA and SQIVND (reference sequence). The CDR3 is 11 amino acids. CDR3 region: CASSIRDTQYF. DNA of the CDR3: TGTGCCAGTAGTATAAGAGATACGCAGTATTTT.

For this clonotype: Relative to the germline gene, one junction end is altered; a read error may explain this. V gene TRBV7-2 combines with J gene TRBJ2-3; 7 bases fit TRBD2. CDR3 length: 12 amino acids. Germline V CDR1 and CDR2: SGHTA, FQGNSA. The CDR3 sequence is CVSSYGLVTQYF. CDR3 DNA: TGTGTCAGCAGCTACGGACTAGTTACGCAGTATTTT.

This chain connects TRBV30 to TRBJ2-7; 9 bases fit TRBD1. Germline V gives CDR1 GTSNPN, CDR2 SVGIG (reference sequence). This CDR3 has 15 amino acids. V shed 1 base and J 1 base; nucleotides not matched to a gene: 5. CDR3 region: CAWSGDRGGSYEQYF. The CDR3 region has the DNA TGTGCCTGGAGTGGCGACAGGGGGGGATCCTACGAGCAGTACTTC.

This sequence joins TRBV7-8 and TRBJ1-2; 7 bases line up with TRBD1. CDR3 length equals 16 residues. V was clipped by 5 bases and J by 2 bases; unmatched bases: 11. Germline values: CDR1 SGHVS, CDR2 FQNEAQ. The CDR3 DNA is TGTGCCAGCAGCCTATCATCGGGACAGTCGAACTATGGCTACACCTTC. Its translation is CASSLSSGQSNYGYTF. Full variable domain (missing parts from reference TRBV7-8 and TRBJ1-2): GAGVSQSPRYKVAKRGQDVALRCDPISGHVSLFWYQQALGQGPEFLTYFQNEAQLDKSGLPSDRFFAERPEGSVSTLKIQRTQQEDSAVYLCASSLSSGQSNYGYTFGSGTRLTVV.

This clonotype appeared once. This chain links TRBV5-4 with TRBJ2-1, with 15 bases matching TRBD2. Per the germline V gene, CDR1 is SGHNT and CDR2 is YYREEE (reference sequence). The CDR3 contains 18 residues. V lost 1 base and J lost 5; bases outside the gene matches: 7. In nucleotides, the CDR3 is TGTGCCAGCAGCTTGATCGGGACTAGCGGGAGGAATAACAATGAGCAGTTCTTC. It encodes CASSLIGTSGRNNNEQFF.

The chain employs TRBV7-2 and TRBJ1-2, with D unclear. The CDR3 has 14 amino acids. Germline V CDR1 and CDR2: SGHTA, FQGNSA. V was cut by 0 bases and J by 4 bases, with 9 bases left in between. Here the CDR3 DNA reads TGTGCCAGCAGCTTAGCGGTCCAGTCCTATGGCTACACCTTC. This codes for CASSLAVQSYGYTF.

Concerning this clonotype itself: A clone one base away is much larger, so this may be a read error. The V and J genes are TRBV6-1 and TRBJ2-7; 7 bases are shared with TRBD1. Germline V lookup: CDR1 MNHNS, CDR2 SASEGT. This CDR3 region has 13 residues. The CDR3 reads CASRRQGSYKQYF. The CDR3 DNA is TGTGCCAGCAGACGACAGGGCTCCTACAAGCAGTACTTC.

The chain carries TRBV18 and TRBJ2-5; D ambiguous. Germline V CDR1 and CDR2: KGHSH, LQKENI. This CDR3 has 14 amino acids. With 2 bases removed from V and 1 base from J, the gap between germline ends came to 8 bases. The CDR3, as DNA: TGTGCCAGCTCACCAGGAAGGGCCCAAGAGACCCAGTACTTC. This translates into CASSPGRAQETQYF.

The chain is built from TRBV7-3 and TRBJ2-7; D unclear. CDR1 is SGHTA and CDR2 is FQGTGA in the germline V gene. CDR3 length: 13 amino acids. Trimming removed 6 bases at V and 4 bases at J, with 13 bases between. The CDR3 is CASRSASNYEQYF. The CDR3 nucleotides read TGTGCCAGCAGGTCGGCCAGCAATTACGAGCAGTACTTC.

This clonotype came up a few times. V gene TRBV19 combines with J gene TRBJ1-6; no definite D call. CDR3 length: 15 residues. V lost 6 bases to trimming and J lost 1 base, with 10 bases between them. Germline V gene lookup returns CDR1 LNHDA and CDR2 SQIVND (reference sequence). In DNA form, the CDR3 reads TGTGCCAGTAGGTCCGGGGAATCCTATAATTCACCCCTCCACTTT. Amino acids: CASRSGESYNSPLHF.

By sample fraction, this clonotype is medium-sized (0.01 to 0.1%). The CDR3: CSAIRDTRLAGGQYF. For the CDR3, the DNA is TGCAGTGCTATAAGGGACACCAGACTAGCGGGGGGGCAGTATTTT. The chain uses TRBV20-1 and TRBJ2-3; 13 nucleotides match TRBD2. The CDR3 runs 15 residues. V shed 4 bases and J 11 bases; nucleotides not matched to a gene: 12. In germline, CDR1 is DFQATT, CDR2 SNEGSKA (reference sequence).

The rearrangement links TRBV19 to TRBJ1-2; 8 bases fit TRBD1. The CDR3 is made up of 15 amino acids. The germline CDR1 and CDR2 sequences are LNHDA and SQIVND (reference sequence). V lost 5 bases to trimming and J lost 2 bases; unmatched junction nucleotides: 7. The chain's CDR3 is CASSVQGAVNYGYTF. CDR3 DNA sequence: TGTGCCAGTAGTGTTCAGGGGGCTGTAAACTATGGCTACACCTTC.

Relative to its sample, this clonotype is medium-sized. The chain couples TRBV20-1 to TRBJ1-5; tentatively, D is TRBD1 (6 bases). Germline V gene lookup returns CDR1 DFQATT and CDR2 SNEGSKA (reference sequence). CDR3 size: 14 residues. Trimming took 1 base from V and 4 from J, leaving 11 bases between them. The CDR3 nucleotides are TGCAGTGCTAGAGGGGGGACAAAGAATCAGCCCCAGCATTTT. Its translation is CSARGGTKNQPQHF.

This clonotype was counted a few times. The chain joins TRBV2 to TRBJ2-1; D might be TRBD2 (5 bases). V was clipped by 0 bases and J by 0 bases, with 21 bases between them. The CDR3 runs to 20 residues. Germline V gene data show CDR1 as SNHLY and CDR2 as FYNNEI. CDR3 loop: CASSEALHRMSGSSYNEQFF. CDR3 bases: TGTGCCAGCAGTGAAGCGCTTCATAGGATGAGCGGAAGCTCCTACAATGAGCAGTTCTTC.

Judged by abundance, this clonotype is medium-sized. The rearrangement links TRBV20-1 to TRBJ2-3; 7 positions match TRBD2. Germline trimming cut 3 bases from V and 2 bases from J; bases unmatched to any gene: 8. This CDR3 has 15 residues. CDR1 is DFQATT, CDR2 SNEGSKA, per germline (reference sequence). The CDR3 loop is CSASLASGFTDTQYF. In DNA form, the CDR3 reads TGCAGTGCTAGTCTGGCTAGCGGTTTCACAGATACGCAGTATTTT.

This chain links TRBV5-1 with TRBJ2-5, with a possible D match to TRBD1 (6 bases). Germline V gene sequence: CDR1 SGHRS, CDR2 YFSETQ. With 1 base removed from V and 4 bases from J, the gap between germline ends came to 11 bases. The CDR3 covers 14 residues. CDR3 in amino acids: CASSLPTGRETQYF. CDR3 nucleotides: TGCGCCAGCAGCTTGCCCACAGGGAGAGAGACCCAGTACTTC.

The V call is TRBV12-3 or TRBV12-4, the J call TRBJ1-2; the D is unclear. The CDR3 extends over 14 amino acids. V shed 5 bases and J shed 4 bases, with 14 bases lying between them. The CDR3 loop is CASSVDRTVYGYTF. CDR3 nucleotide sequence: TGTGCCAGCAGTGTCGATCGGACTGTCTATGGCTACACCTTC.

This clonotype turned up a few times. This chain joins TRBV6-2 or TRBV6-3 and TRBJ1-6, with TRBD1 matching over 8 bases. V gave up 0 bases and J gave up 2 bases; unmatched junction bases: 3. This CDR3 has 17 amino acids. CDR1 is MNHEY and CDR2 is SVGEGT in the germline V gene. CDR3 sequence: CASSYSWDRTYNSPLHF. The CDR3, as DNA: TGTGCCAGCAGTTACTCCTGGGACAGGACCTATAATTCACCCCTCCACTTT.

V is TRBV30 and J is TRBJ1-3; 7 bases are a match to TRBD1. The CDR3 extends over 16 amino acids. V lost 0 bases and J lost 4; bases outside the gene matches: 9. Germline CDR1 and CDR2: GTSNPN and SVGIG (reference sequence). Here the CDR3 reads CAWSVRGGARGNTIYF. In DNA form, the CDR3 reads TGTGCCTGGAGTGTACGAGGGGGCGCGAGAGGAAACACCATATATTTT.

The chain uses TRBV9 and TRBJ2-1, with 10 bases fitting TRBD2. Germline V gene sequence: CDR1 SGDLS, CDR2 YYNGEE. The CDR3 has 14 residues. Losses at the gene ends were 1 base for V and 6 bases for J; bases not matched to a gene: 1. The chain's CDR3 is CASSVTSGVNEQFF. The CDR3 DNA follows: TGTGCCAGCAGCGTAACTAGCGGGGTCAATGAGCAGTTCTTC.

The chain uses TRBV6-1 and TRBJ2-7; D remains unclear. This CDR3 region has 15 residues. With 3 bases removed from V and 2 bases from J, the gap between germline ends came to 14 bases. Per the germline V gene, CDR1 is MNHNS and CDR2 is SASEGT. The CDR3: CASSEQLLTPYEQYF. CDR3 in DNA: TGTGCCAGCAGTGAGCAGTTGTTAACTCCCTACGAGCAGTACTTC.

This clonotype is labeled medium-sized (0.01 to 0.1%). The V call is TRBV20-1, the J call TRBJ1-5; TRBD1 agrees at 8 bases. V shed 3 bases and J 2 bases; nucleotides not matched to a gene: 3. The CDR3 extends over 14 amino acids. The germline gives CDR1 DFQATT, CDR2 SNEGSKA (reference sequence). CDR3 in DNA: TGCAGTGCTAGTGAGGACAGGGGCAATCAGCCCCAGCATTTT. Translating gives CSASEDRGNQPQHF.

This clonotype has just a few counts. J is TRBJ2-1 and V is TRBV24-1; perhaps D is TRBD1 or TRBD2 (5 bases each). Trimming removed 2 bases from V and 4 bases from J, with 17 bases in between. This CDR3 comprises 17 residues. The germline CDR1 and CDR2 sequences are KGHDR and SFDVKD. The CDR3 loop is CATSDSRPGGGYNEQFF. The CDR3 nucleotides read TGTGCCACCAGTGATTCGCGGCCGGGTGGGGGTTACAATGAGCAGTTCTTC.

This clonotype was recorded a few times. The V and J genes are TRBV10-3 and TRBJ1-1; 7 nucleotides agree with TRBD1. With V trimmed by 2 bases and J by 3 bases, 6 bases remained unmatched. The CDR3 has 15 residues. Germline V CDR1 and CDR2: ENHRY, SYGVKD. This CDR3 reads CAISETTGMYTEAFF. The CDR3 coding sequence is TGTGCCATCAGTGAGACGACAGGGATGTACACTGAAGCTTTCTTT.